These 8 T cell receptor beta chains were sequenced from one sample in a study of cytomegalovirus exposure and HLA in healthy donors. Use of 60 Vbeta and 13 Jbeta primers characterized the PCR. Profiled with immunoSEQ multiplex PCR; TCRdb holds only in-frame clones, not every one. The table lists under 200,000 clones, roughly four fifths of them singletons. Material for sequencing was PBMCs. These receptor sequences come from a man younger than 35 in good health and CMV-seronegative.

The CDR3 coding sequence is TGTGCCAGCAGTTACTCGACTAGCGGGAGCACCGGGGAGCTGTTTTTT. It codes for CASSYSTSGSTGELFF. The chain is built from TRBV6-5 and TRBJ2-2; TRBD2 matches at 12 bases. In germline, CDR1 is MNHEY, CDR2 SVGAGI. Losses at the gene ends were 0 bases for V and 4 bases for J; bases not matched to a gene: 0. This CDR3 spans 16 amino acids.

DNA for the CDR3: TGTGCCAGCAGCCCTCCAGACAGTGAATACGAGCAGTACTTC. The encoded protein is CASSPPDSEYEQYF. The rearrangement links TRBV7-8 to TRBJ2-7; a possible D gene is TRBD1 (5 bases). Germline V gives CDR1 SGHVS, CDR2 FQNEAQ. The V gene lost 5 bases and the J gene lost 4 bases, with 15 bases spanning the gap. CDR3 size: 14 residues.

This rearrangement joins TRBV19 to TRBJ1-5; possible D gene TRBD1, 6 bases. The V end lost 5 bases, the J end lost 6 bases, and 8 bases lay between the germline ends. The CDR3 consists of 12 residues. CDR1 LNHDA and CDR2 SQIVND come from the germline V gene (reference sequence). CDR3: CASSPTGQPQHF. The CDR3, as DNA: TGTGCCAGTAGTCCGACAGGTCAGCCCCAGCATTTT.

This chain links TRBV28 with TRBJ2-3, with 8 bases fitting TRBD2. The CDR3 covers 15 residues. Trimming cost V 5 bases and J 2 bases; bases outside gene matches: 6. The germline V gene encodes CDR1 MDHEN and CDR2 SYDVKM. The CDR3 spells CASSRSGDNTDTQYF. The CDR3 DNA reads TGTGCCAGCAGTCGTAGCGGGGACAACACAGATACGCAGTATTTT. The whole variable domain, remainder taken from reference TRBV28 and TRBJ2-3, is DVKVTQSSRYLVKRTGEKVFLECVQDMDHENMFWYRQDPGLGLRLIYFSYDVKMKEKGDIPEGYSVSREKKERFSLILESASTNQTSMYLCASSRSGDNTDTQYFGPGTRLTVL.

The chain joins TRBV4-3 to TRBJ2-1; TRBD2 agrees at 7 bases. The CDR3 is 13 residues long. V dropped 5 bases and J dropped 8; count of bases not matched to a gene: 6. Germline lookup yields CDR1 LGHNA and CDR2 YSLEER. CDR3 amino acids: CASSFGLGYEQFF. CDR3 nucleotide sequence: TGCGCCAGCAGCTTCGGACTAGGGTATGAGCAGTTCTTC.

The CDR3 sequence: CASSFRVGQGDTQYF. In nucleotides, the CDR3 is TGTGCCAGCAGCTTTCGTGTGGGTCAGGGGGATACGCAGTATTTT. The V and J genes are TRBV9 and TRBJ2-3; maybe TRBD1 (6 bases). The length of the CDR3 is 15 residues. V gave up 4 bases and J gave up 6 bases, with 18 bases separating them. CDR1 SGDLS and CDR2 YYNGEE come from the germline V gene.

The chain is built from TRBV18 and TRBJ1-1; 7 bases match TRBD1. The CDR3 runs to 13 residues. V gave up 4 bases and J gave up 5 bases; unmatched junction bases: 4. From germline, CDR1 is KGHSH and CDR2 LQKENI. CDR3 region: CASSQTGDTEAFF. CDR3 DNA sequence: TGTGCCAGCTCACAAACAGGGGATACTGAAGCTTTCTTT.

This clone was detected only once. CDR3 in DNA: TGTGCCACCACTAGCGGAGTCTCCTACGAGCAGTACTTC. Its translation: CATTSGVSYEQYF. The chain has TRBV6-1 and TRBJ2-7, with TRBD2 identical over 8 bases. V gave up 10 bases and J gave up 0 bases; unmatched junction bases: 5. This CDR3 has 13 amino acids. Germline-derived CDR1 and CDR2 are MNHNS and SASEGT.